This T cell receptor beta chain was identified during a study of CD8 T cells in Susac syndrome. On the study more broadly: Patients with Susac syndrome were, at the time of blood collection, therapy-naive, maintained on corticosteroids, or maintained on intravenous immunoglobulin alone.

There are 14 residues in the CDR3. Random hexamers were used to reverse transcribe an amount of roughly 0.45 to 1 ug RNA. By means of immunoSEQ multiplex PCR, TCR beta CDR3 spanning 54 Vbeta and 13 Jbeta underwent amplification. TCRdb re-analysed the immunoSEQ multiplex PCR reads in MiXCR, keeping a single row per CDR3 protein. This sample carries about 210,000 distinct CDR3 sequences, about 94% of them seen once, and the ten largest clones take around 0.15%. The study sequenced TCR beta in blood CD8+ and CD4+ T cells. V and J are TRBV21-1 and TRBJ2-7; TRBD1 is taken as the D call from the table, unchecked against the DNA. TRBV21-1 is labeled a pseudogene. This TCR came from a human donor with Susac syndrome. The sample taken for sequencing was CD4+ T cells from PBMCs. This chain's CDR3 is CASSKGRRLYEQYF. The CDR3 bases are TGTGCCAGCAGCAAGGGGCGACGACTCTACGAGCAGTACTTC.